What follows are 14 T cell receptor beta chains derived from one specimen sequenced in a study of metastatic and nonmetastatic thyroid tumors. Treatment of any kind had been given to no patient before thyroid surgery. TCRdb reanalyzed the PCR reads via MiXCR. This table holds about 93,000 clones, 12% found once. The sample was blood. These receptors were collected from a female donor with papillary thyroid cancer or a benign thyroid nodule (not recorded which). Some clones in this sample may be carry-over from other donors' samples.

This clone was recorded many times. V is TRBV18 and J is TRBJ2-7, with 7 bases identical to TRBD1. Per germline, CDR1 KGHSH and CDR2 LQKENI. V was clipped by 4 bases and J by 4 bases; unmatched bases: 7. The CDR3 runs to 14 residues. CDR3 residues: CASSHEGGRYEQYF. CDR3 in DNA: TGTGCCAGCTCACACGAAGGGGGCAGGTACGAGCAGTACTTC.

With respect to this clone: This may stem from a read error, because a much larger clone lies one nucleotide away. J is TRBJ2-4 and V is TRBV20-1, with a possible D match to TRBD2 (6 bases). CDR3 length: 15 residues. CDR1 is DFQATT and CDR2 is SNEGSKA in the germline V gene (reference sequence). CDR3 DNA sequence: TGCAGTCCTAGTTTCGGGAGCATAGCCAAAAACATTCAGTACTTC. Translation: CSPSFGSIAKNIQYF.

DNA for the CDR3: TGTGCCAGCAGTGAAAGACTAGCGGGAGGTTTTATGTTCTTC. Translated, it gives CASSERLAGGFMFF. This chain links TRBV2 with TRBJ2-1; 13 nucleotides match TRBD2. Germline trimming cut 2 bases from V and 15 bases from J; bases unmatched to any gene: 7. Germline lookup yields CDR1 SNHLY and CDR2 FYNNEI. This CDR3 comprises 14 residues.

This clone was counted at least ten times. The CDR3 nucleotides read TGTGCCAGCAGTCGCCGGACAGCCCTCCTTTCCTATGGCTACACCTTC. Protein sequence: CASSRRTALLSYGYTF. The V and J genes are TRBV28 and TRBJ1-2; tentative D call: TRBD1 (6 bases). V lost 5 bases to trimming and J lost 4 bases, with 20 bases between them. This CDR3 has 16 residues. The germline CDR1 and CDR2 sequences are MDHEN and SYDVKM.

V gene TRBV30 combines with J gene TRBJ1-5; 7 nucleotides align to TRBD1. V lost 4 bases to trimming and J lost 10 bases; unmatched junction nucleotides: 13. The CDR3 is 14 amino acids. Germline values: CDR1 GTSNPN, CDR2 SVGIG (reference sequence). CDR3 DNA sequence: TGTGCCTGGACCCCAGGGGGGACTTGGCGACCCCAGCATTTT. It encodes CAWTPGGTWRPQHF. Supplemented by reference TRBV30 and TRBJ1-5, the full variable domain reads SQTIHQWPATLVQPVGSPLSLECTVEGTSNPNLYWYRQAAGRGLQLLFYSVGIGQISSEVPQNLSASRPQDRQFILSSKKLLLSDSGFYLCAWTPGGTWRPQHFGDGTRLSIL.

At least ten counts were recorded for this clone. The CDR3 is CASSIGQSRQPQHF. The CDR3 region has the DNA TGTGCCAGTAGTATAGGGCAAAGTAGGCAGCCCCAGCATTTT. This chain links TRBV19 with TRBJ1-5; D gene uncertain. Between the trimmed V and J ends, which lost 1 base and 7 bases, there was a span of 11 bases. CDR1 and CDR2 (germline): LNHDA, SQIVND (reference sequence). The CDR3 spans 14 residues.

There are many counts of this clone. The chain employs TRBV13 and TRBJ2-2; D perhaps matches TRBD1 (6 bases). The CDR3 is 16 amino acids. Per germline, CDR1 PRHDT and CDR2 FYEKMQ (reference sequence). Deletions cut 2 bases from V and 5 bases from J, with 15 bases between. The CDR3 sequence: CASSLFSRGSTGELFF. The CDR3 DNA reads as TGTGCCAGCAGCTTATTTTCCAGGGGAAGTACCGGGGAGCTGTTTTTT.

This clone was observed many times. The chain is built from TRBV20-1 and TRBJ2-5, with a tentative D call TRBD1 (5 bases). Germline V CDR1 and CDR2: DFQATT, SNEGSKA (reference sequence). The CDR3 is 12 residues long. Trimming shortened V by 6 bases and J by 7 bases, and 15 bases separated the two germline ends. The CDR3 DNA reads TGCAGTGCCGGCCTCGCAGGGTGGACCCAGTACTTC. The encoded protein is CSAGLAGWTQYF.

This clone has at least ten counts. In DNA, the CDR3 is TGTGCCAGCAGTTTGACAGACCTAGTAATGAACACTGAAGCTTTCTTT. Translation gives CASSLTDLVMNTEAFF. V and J are TRBV28 and TRBJ1-1; D perhaps matches TRBD1 (5 bases). The germline V gene encodes CDR1 MDHEN and CDR2 SYDVKM. CDR3 length: 16 amino acids. Trimming removed 3 bases at V and 0 bases at J, with 14 bases between. The full variable domain, its missing parts supplied by reference TRBV28 and TRBJ1-1, is DVKVTQSSRYLVKRTGEKVFLECVQDMDHENMFWYRQDPGLGLRLIYFSYDVKMKEKGDIPEGYSVSREKKERFSLILESASTNQTSMYLCASSLTDLVMNTEAFFGQGTRLTVV.

The table lists this clone with many counts. V and J are TRBV6-2 or TRBV6-3 and TRBJ1-5; D gene uncertain. The germline V gene encodes CDR1 MNHEY and CDR2 SVGEGT. V lost 8 bases to trimming and J lost 6 bases, with 17 bases between them. CDR3 length: 14 amino acids. CDR3 coding DNA: TGTGCCAGCCGAGGATCTTCCGGTTTTCAGCCCCAGCATTTT. It yields the protein CASRGSSGFQPQHF.

This clone was observed at least ten times. Given a much more abundant clone one base away, this may be a read error. The rearrangement joins TRBV4-3 to TRBJ1-4, with D uncertain. V dropped 0 bases and J dropped 0 bases, with 8 bases sitting between them. The CDR3 extends over 16 amino acids. Germline CDR1 reads LGHNA; CDR2 reads YSLEER. Written as DNA, the CDR3 is TGCGCCAGCAGCCAAGATCTCCCCGCAACTAATGAAAAACTGTTTTTT. Protein sequence: CASSQDLPATNEKLFF.

There are many counts of this clone. The chain combines TRBV19 with TRBJ1-5; no clear D. Per the germline V gene, CDR1 is LNHDA and CDR2 is SQIVND (reference sequence). The CDR3 sequence is 15 residues long. The germline V and J ends were trimmed by 3 bases and 0 bases, with 9 bases remaining between them. CDR3 sequence: CASSMGTVSNQPQHF. The CDR3 DNA reads as TGTGCCAGTAGTATGGGCACAGTTAGCAATCAGCCCCAGCATTTT.

Concerning this clone: A much more abundant neighbour one base away suggests this may be a read error. V usage is TRBV7-6 and J usage is TRBJ2-3; D is perhaps TRBD2 (5 bases). CDR1 and CDR2 (germline): SGHVS, FNYEAQ. This CDR3 is built from 15 residues. V was pared by 6 bases and J by 1 base, with 14 bases between. The CDR3 DNA reads TGTGCCAGCAGATTCGAAGCTAGCTGCACAGATACGCAGTATTTT. Its protein product is CASRFEASCTDTQYF.

This clone was picked up a small number of times. This chain joins TRBV6-1 and TRBJ2-1; D call uncertain. This CDR3 spans 13 amino acids. In germline, CDR1 is MNHNS, CDR2 SASEGT. Trimming left V 2 bases short and J 8 bases short, with 10 bases between. CDR3 loop: CASSEWISHEQFF. CDR3 coding DNA: TGTGCCAGCAGTGAATGGATTAGCCATGAGCAGTTCTTC.